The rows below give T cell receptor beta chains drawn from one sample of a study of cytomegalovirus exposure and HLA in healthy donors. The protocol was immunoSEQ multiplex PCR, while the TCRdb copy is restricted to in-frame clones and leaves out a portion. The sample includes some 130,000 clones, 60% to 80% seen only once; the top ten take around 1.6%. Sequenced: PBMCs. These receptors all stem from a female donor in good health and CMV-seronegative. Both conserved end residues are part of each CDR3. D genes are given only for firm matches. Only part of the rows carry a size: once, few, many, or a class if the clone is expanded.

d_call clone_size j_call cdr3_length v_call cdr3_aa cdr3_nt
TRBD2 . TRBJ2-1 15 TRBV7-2 CASSAAGGWYNEQFF TGTGCCAGCAGCGCAGCGGGAGGGTGGTACAATGAGCAGTTCTTC
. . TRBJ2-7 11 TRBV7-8 CASSLTYEQYF TGTGCCAGCAGCCTAACCTACGAGCAGTACTTC
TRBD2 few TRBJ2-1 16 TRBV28 CASSHFREGLLNEQFF TGTGCCAGCAGCCATTTCCGGGAGGGCCTTTTGAATGAGCAGTTCTTC
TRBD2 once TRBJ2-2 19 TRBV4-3 CASRLKGGLAGTWTGELFF TGCGCCAGCAGATTAAAAGGGGGACTAGCGGGAACGTGGACCGGGGAGCTGTTTTTT
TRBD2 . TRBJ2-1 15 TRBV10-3 CAISGGTSGRGEQFF TGTGCCATCAGTGGTGGGACTAGCGGGAGAGGTGAGCAGTTCTTC
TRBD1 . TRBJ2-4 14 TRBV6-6 CASSYGQGGYIQYF TGTGCCAGCAGTTACGGGCAAGGGGGCTACATTCAGTACTTC
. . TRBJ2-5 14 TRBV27 CASSKMGPGETQYF TGTGCCAGCAGTAAAATGGGGCCCGGAGAGACCCAGTACTTC
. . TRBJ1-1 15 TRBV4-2 CASSQEVGGNTEAFF TGTGCCAGCAGCCAAGAAGTAGGGGGGAACACTGAAGCTTTCTTT
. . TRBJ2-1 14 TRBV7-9 CASSLGQVDNEQFF TGTGCCAGCAGCTTAGGACAGGTTGACAATGAGCAGTTCTTC
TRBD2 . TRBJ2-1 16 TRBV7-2 CASSLASLAGWSEQFF TGTGCCAGCAGCTTAGCTAGCCTAGCGGGATGGAGTGAGCAGTTCTTC
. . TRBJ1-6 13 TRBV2 CASSEAGGSPLHF TGTGCCAGCAGTGAAGCAGGGGGTTCACCCCTCCACTTT
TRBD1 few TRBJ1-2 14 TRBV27 CASSTLTGFYGYTF TGTGCCAGCAGTACCCTGACAGGGTTCTATGGCTACACCTTC
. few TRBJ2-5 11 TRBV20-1 CSATAGETQYF TGCAGTGCTACGGCGGGGGAGACCCAGTACTTC
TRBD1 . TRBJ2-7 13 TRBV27 CASSWRQGWEQYF TGTGCCAGCAGTTGGAGACAGGGGTGGGAGCAGTACTTC
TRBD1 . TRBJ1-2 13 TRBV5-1 CASRSGTEGGYTF TGCGCCAGCAGATCCGGGACAGAGGGCGGCTACACCTTC
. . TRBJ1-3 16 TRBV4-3 CASSQDAAQSGNTIYF TGCGCCAGCAGCCAAGATGCTGCACAGTCCGGAAACACCATATATTTT
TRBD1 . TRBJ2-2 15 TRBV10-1 CASSESYRGSGELFF TGCGCCAGCAGTGAGTCCTACAGGGGGTCCGGGGAGCTGTTTTTT
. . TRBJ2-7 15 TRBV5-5 CASSLNQGTSYEQYF TGTGCCAGCAGCTTGAACCAGGGAACCTCCTACGAGCAGTACTTC
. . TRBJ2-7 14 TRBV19 CASSIALAGYEQYF TGTGCCAGTAGTATCGCCCTAGCCGGGTACGAGCAGTACTTC
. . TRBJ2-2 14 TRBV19 CAGSDSPNTGELFF TGTGCCGGCTCTGACAGTCCGAACACCGGGGAGCTGTTTTTT
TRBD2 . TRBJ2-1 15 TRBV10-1 CASSALAGGPHEQFF TGCGCCAGCAGTGCACTAGCGGGAGGGCCCCATGAGCAGTTCTTC
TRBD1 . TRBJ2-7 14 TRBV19 CASSVTGGGYEQYF TGTGCCAGTAGTGTGACAGGGGGTGGCTACGAGCAGTACTTC
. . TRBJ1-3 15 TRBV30 CAWSRALGSGNTIYF TGTGCCTGGAGCAGGGCCCTAGGCTCTGGAAACACCATATATTTT
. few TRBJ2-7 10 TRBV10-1 CASVPLGEYF TGCGCCAGCGTTCCCCTAGGGGAGTACTTC
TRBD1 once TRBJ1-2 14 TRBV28 CASSLGTGLYGYTF TGTGCCAGCAGTTTGGGGACAGGGCTTTATGGCTACACCTTC
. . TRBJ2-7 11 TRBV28 CASIQNYEQYF TGTGCCAGCATCCAAAACTACGAGCAGTACTTC
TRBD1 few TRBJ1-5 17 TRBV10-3 CASSPNRGIGSNQPQHF TGTGCCAGCTCCCCCAACAGGGGGATCGGCAGCAATCAGCCCCAGCATTTT
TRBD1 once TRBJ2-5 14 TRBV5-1 CASSPGTAQETQYF TGCGCCAGCAGCCCCGGGACAGCACAAGAGACCCAGTACTTC
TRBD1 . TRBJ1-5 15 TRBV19 CASRTGGVSNQPQHF TGTGCCAGTAGAACAGGGGGCGTTAGCAATCAGCCCCAGCATTTT
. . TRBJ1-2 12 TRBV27 CASSPNRVSYTF TGTGCCAGCAGTCCGAACAGGGTGAGCTACACCTTC
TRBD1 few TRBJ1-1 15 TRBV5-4 CASSSPGQGNTEAFF TGTGCCAGCAGCTCCCCGGGACAGGGGAACACTGAAGCTTTCTTT
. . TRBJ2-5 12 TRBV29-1 CSVFEGVETQYF TGCAGCGTTTTTGAGGGGGTTGAGACCCAGTACTTC
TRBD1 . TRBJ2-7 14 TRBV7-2 CASSPAGTAYEQYF TGTGCCAGCAGCCCCGCTGGGACAGCCTACGAGCAGTACTTC
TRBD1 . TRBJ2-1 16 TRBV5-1 CASSLEPRTGPDEQFF TGCGCCAGCAGCTTGGAACCCAGGACAGGGCCGGATGAGCAGTTCTTC
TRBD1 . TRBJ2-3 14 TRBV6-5 CASSRDRGGDTQYF TGTGCCAGCAGCCGAGACAGGGGCGGCGATACGCAGTATTTT
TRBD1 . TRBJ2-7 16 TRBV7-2 CASSPRGQGMVYEQYF TGTGCCAGCAGCCCGAGAGGACAGGGCATGGTCTACGAGCAGTACTTC
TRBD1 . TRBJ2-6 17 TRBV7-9 CASSTRQGETGANVLTF TGTGCCAGCAGCACTCGACAGGGGGAGACTGGGGCCAACGTCCTGACTTTC
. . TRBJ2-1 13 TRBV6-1 CASSDGSNNEQFF TGTGCCAGCAGTGACGGGAGCAACAATGAGCAGTTCTTC
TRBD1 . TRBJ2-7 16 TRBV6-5 CASSYRPSRTGHEQYF TGTGCCAGCAGTTACCGACCTTCCCGGACAGGCCACGAGCAGTACTTC
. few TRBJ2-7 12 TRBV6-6 CASSTRGYEQYF TGTGCCAGCAGCACCCGGGGGTACGAGCAGTACTTC
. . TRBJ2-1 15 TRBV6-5 CASSYSLARHNEQFF TGTGCCAGCAGTTACTCTTTAGCGAGGCACAATGAGCAGTTCTTC
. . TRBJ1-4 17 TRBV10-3 CAISETPGGSTNEKLFF TGTGCCATCAGTGAAACCCCGGGGGGTTCTACTAATGAAAAACTGTTTTTT
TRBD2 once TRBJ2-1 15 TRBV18 CASSSGLGRIDEQFF TGTGCCAGCTCCTCGGGACTAGGGAGGATCGATGAGCAGTTCTTC
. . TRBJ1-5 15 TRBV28 CASSPGVFGNQPQHF TGTGCCAGCAGTCCGGGAGTTTTTGGCAATCAGCCCCAGCATTTT
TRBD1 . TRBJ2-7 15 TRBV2 CASSEGPGQGYEQYF TGTGCCAGCAGTGAAGGTCCGGGACAGGGATACGAGCAGTACTTC
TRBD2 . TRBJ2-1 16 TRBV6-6 CASSYPGLAGGNEQFF TGTGCCAGCAGTTACCCGGGACTAGCGGGGGGAAATGAGCAGTTCTTC
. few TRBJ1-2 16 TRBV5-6 CASSLGARGGNYGYTF TGTGCCAGCAGCTTGGGGGCCCGGGGGGGTAACTATGGCTACACCTTC
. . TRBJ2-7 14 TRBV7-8 CASSLVRDTYEQYF TGTGCCAGCAGCTTAGTCCGGGACACCTACGAGCAGTACTTC
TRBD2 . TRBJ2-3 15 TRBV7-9 CSSSLGLAEADTQYF TGTTCCAGCAGTCTTGGACTAGCGGAGGCAGATACGCAGTATTTT